This T cell receptor beta chain derives from a study of T cell responses to AZD1222 COVID-19 vaccine. TCRdb's table, derived via immunoSEQ multiplex PCR, lists solely in-frame clones and lacks some. The data show 150,000 to 200,000 clones, about 92% seen once. The CDR3 length is 13 residues. V lost 5 bases and J 0 bases, leaving 8 bases between the germline ends. The J gene is TRBJ2-7, the V gene TRBV12-3 or TRBV12-4; D gene uncertain. The sample was peripheral blood, taken on day 0 of AZD1222 vaccination. This receptor was identified in an adult in good health. Here the CDR3 reads CASSVLSSYEQYF. The DNA of the CDR3 is TGTGCCAGCAGTGTACTGAGCTCCTACGAGCAGTACTTC.